This T cell receptor (beta chain) is from a study of T cell repertoires in cytomegalovirus infection. Study summary: It was recently identified HLA-C-restricted and well-studied HLA-B-restricted CMV epitopes that the study used. General study points: CMV carriers having the relevant HLA were flagged by cumulative public TCR beta family frequency. The ex vivo response showed dominance by HLA-C-restricted CMV-specific TCR beta clonotypes.

As for this clonotype: Its antigen is undetermined.

The V and J ends lost 3 bases and 5 bases respectively, with 13 bases between them. The CDR3 consists of 15 residues. In germline, CDR1 is LNHDA, CDR2 SQIVND (reference sequence). One entry per CDR3 protein, called by TCRdb with MiXCR from the reads. The sample lists 650,000 to 900,000 distinct CDR3 sequences; about 27% were seen once. Sequences were derived from cultured CD8+ T cells from PBMCs, sampled from culture after CMV antigen stimulation. The rearrangement links TRBV19 to TRBJ2-2; no clear D gene. This receptor was taken from a human donor in good health (CMV status not recorded). Some clones in this sample may be carry-over from other donors' samples. This CDR3 is CASSISQPPTGELFF. CDR3 bases: TGTGCCAGTAGTATTTCTCAGCCGCCTACCGGGGAGCTGTTTTTT.